These 19 T cell receptor beta chains share one sample of origin, sequenced in a study of blood T cell repertoires in COVID-19. The assay was immunoSEQ multiplex PCR, and TCRdb's table has in-frame clones only and misses some. The table includes approximately 340,000 clones, around four fifths detected once. The sample consisted of peripheral blood. The receptors were gathered from a man aged 25 to 40 with active or convalescent COVID-19.

The CDR3 region is CASSYAGNYGYTF. CDR3 DNA sequence: TGTGCCAGCAGCTATGCAGGGAACTATGGCTACACCTTC. The chain recombines TRBV5-4 with TRBJ1-2; a weak D match, TRBD1 (5 bases). This CDR3 is built from 13 residues. Germline V gene sequence: CDR1 SGHNT, CDR2 YYREEE (reference sequence). V lost 3 bases and J lost 2, with 8 bases in between. Variable domain in full (rest from reference TRBV5-4 and TRBJ1-2): ETGVTQSPTHLIKTRGQQVTLRCSSQSGHNTVSWYQQALGQGPQFIFQYYREEENGRGNFPPRFSGLQFPNYSSELNVNALELDDSALYLCASSYAGNYGYTFGSGTRLTVV.

In this sample, this clone turned up once. V gene TRBV5-1 combines with J gene TRBJ1-1; D call uncertain. Trimming took off 5 bases at V and 0 bases at J, with 5 bases between the two ends. From germline, CDR1 is SGHRS and CDR2 YFSETQ. This CDR3 region has 12 residues. CDR3 protein: CASSSVNTEAFF. The CDR3 DNA reads as TGCGCCAGCAGTTCGGTGAACACTGAAGCTTTCTTT.

The chain has TRBV2 and TRBJ2-3, with 12 bases identical to TRBD2. This CDR3 has 14 residues. The V segment lost 10 bases and the J segment 4 bases; nucleotides outside the gene matches: 6. The germline V gene has CDR1 SNHLY and CDR2 FYNNEI. The CDR3 region is CAIGLAGRPDTQYF. CDR3 nucleotides: TGTGCCATCGGACTAGCGGGGAGGCCAGATACGCAGTATTTT.

The J gene is TRBJ1-3, the V gene TRBV7-2; 8 nucleotides align to TRBD1. Germline V gene sequence: CDR1 SGHTA, CDR2 FQGNSA. CDR3 length equals 15 residues. Trimming took 3 bases from V and 8 from J; bases not matched to a gene: 9. CDR3 residues: CASSFTGTGLDTIYF. The CDR3 DNA reads as TGTGCCAGCAGCTTCACCGGGACAGGCTTAGACACCATATATTTT.

The chain couples TRBV19 to TRBJ1-4; D is unclear. The CDR3 consists of 17 residues. The germline gives CDR1 LNHDA, CDR2 SQIVND (reference sequence). Trimming stripped 1 base from V and 5 bases from J, with 17 bases between. The CDR3 reads CASSIVPRGLGNEKLFF. The CDR3 nucleotides are TGTGCCAGTAGTATAGTCCCGCGAGGCCTCGGGAATGAAAAACTGTTTTTT.

V usage is TRBV30 and J usage is TRBJ2-7; the D gene is possibly TRBD2 (5 bases). V shed 5 bases and J shed 4 bases, with 9 bases lying between them. The germline V gene has CDR1 GTSNPN and CDR2 SVGIG (reference sequence). This CDR3 has 11 amino acids. CDR3 DNA sequence: TGTGCCTGGGGACGGGGATACGAGCAGTACTTC. Translation: CAWGRGYEQYF.

The chain recombines TRBV6-8 with TRBJ1-6, with D possibly being TRBD1 (6 bases). The CDR3 sequence is 17 residues long. V lost 2 bases and J 6 bases, leaving 17 bases between the germline ends. Germline CDR1 reads MNHGY; CDR2 reads SAAAGT. Here the CDR3 reads CASSYAPGGPANSPLHF. CDR3 nucleotide sequence: TGTGCCAGCAGTTACGCCCCGGGGGGCCCGGCTAATTCACCCCTCCACTTT.

The CDR3 sequence is CASSGGVSTDTQYF. CDR3 nucleotide sequence: TGTGCCAGCAGCGGGGGGGTTAGCACAGATACGCAGTATTTT. This chain uses TRBV7-9 with TRBJ2-3; 7 nucleotides align to TRBD2. V lost 5 bases to trimming and J lost 0 bases; unmatched junction nucleotides: 2. The CDR3 is 14 residues long. Germline values: CDR1 SEHNR, CDR2 FQNEAQ (reference sequence). The full variable domain, completed using reference TRBV7-9 and TRBJ2-3, is DTGVSQNPRHKITKRGQNVTFRCDPISEHNRLYWYRQTLGQGPEFLTYFQNEAQLEKSRLLSDRFSAERPKGSFSTLEIQRTEQGDSAMYLCASSGGVSTDTQYFGPGTRLTVL.

The rearrangement joins TRBV18 to TRBJ2-1, with D perhaps TRBD1 (5 bases). V lost 6 bases, J lost 12 bases, and 24 bases lay in between. Germline CDR1 and CDR2: KGHSH and LQKENI. The CDR3 has 15 residues. DNA for the CDR3: TGTGCCAGCTCCAACGTTGCAGGGCCTTCAAGTGGGCAGTTCTTC. It is translated as CASSNVAGPSSGQFF. Complete variable domain (other parts from reference TRBV18 and TRBJ2-1): NAGVMQNPRHLVRRRGQEARLRCSPMKGHSHVYWYRQLPEEGLKFMVYLQKENIIDESGMPKERFSAEFPKEGPSILRIQQVVRGDSAAYFCASSNVAGPSSGQFFGPGTRLTVL.

This chain links TRBV7-7 with TRBJ1-1, with D unclear. The CDR3 consists of 13 residues. CDR1 is SSHAT and CDR2 is FNYEAQ in the germline V gene (reference sequence). V was shortened by 2 bases and J by 1 base, with 5 bases between the two germline ends. This CDR3 reads CASSLSGNTEAFF. The CDR3, as DNA: TGTGCCAGCAGCTTATCAGGGAACACTGAAGCTTTCTTT.

V gene TRBV3-1 (or the pseudogene TRBV3-2) combines with J gene TRBJ1-2, with D perhaps TRBD1 (6 bases). CDR1 and CDR2 (germline): LGHDT, YNNKEL (reference sequence). This CDR3 region has 15 residues. The germline V and J ends were trimmed by 1 base and 4 bases, with 13 bases remaining between them. The CDR3, as DNA: TGTGCCAGCAGCCAAGGTGCGCAGGGGCCCTATGGCTACACCTTC. Protein: CASSQGAQGPYGYTF.

The gene calls are TRBV9 and TRBJ1-3; D ambiguous. CDR1 and CDR2 (germline): SGDLS, YYNGEE. Trimming stripped 4 bases from V and 0 bases from J, with 8 bases between. The CDR3 is 14 amino acids. The CDR3 loop reads CASSFRSSGNTIYF. The CDR3 region has the DNA TGTGCCAGCAGCTTTCGGAGCTCTGGAAACACCATATATTTT.

The count of this clone is one. The chain has TRBV19 and TRBJ1-6, with D perhaps TRBD1 (6 bases). The CDR3 contains 17 residues. The germline CDR1 and CDR2 sequences are LNHDA and SQIVND (reference sequence). The V gene lost 8 bases and the J gene lost 5 bases, with 22 bases spanning the gap. The CDR3 DNA reads TGTGCCAGTGGACAGATCGGATCGAGAGCGGATAATTCACCCCTCCACTTT. Residues: CASGQIGSRADNSPLHF.

The chain employs TRBV7-2 and TRBJ1-2; TRBD1 might be the D (5 bases). CDR3 length: 14 amino acids. The V gene's germline CDR1 is SGHTA and CDR2 FQGNSA. The V end was cut by 3 bases, the J end by 4 bases, with 12 bases between. The CDR3 spells CASSFEGHSYGYTF. Written as DNA, the CDR3 is TGTGCCAGCAGCTTTGAAGGACACAGCTATGGCTACACCTTC.

This clone has a single count. This chain links TRBV4-1 with TRBJ2-3; TRBD1 agrees at 9 bases. CDR3 length equals 16 residues. From germline, CDR1 is MGHRA and CDR2 YSYEKL. Unmatched junction bases numbered 7, after V lost 4 bases and J lost 2 bases. The CDR3 spells CASSLRQGEITDTQYF. In DNA, the CDR3 is TGCGCCAGCAGCCTTCGACAGGGGGAGATCACAGATACGCAGTATTTT.

The V and J genes are TRBV25-1 and TRBJ2-7; TRBD1 aligns across 7 bases. V shed 1 base and J 3 bases; nucleotides not matched to a gene: 3. The CDR3 loop spans 14 amino acids. Germline V gene lookup returns CDR1 MGHDK and CDR2 SYGVNS. The CDR3 protein is CASSELDRVYEQYF. In nucleotides, the CDR3 is TGTGCCAGCAGTGAATTAGACAGGGTCTACGAGCAGTACTTC.

The chain carries TRBV18 and TRBJ2-7, with a tentative D call TRBD1 (5 bases). This CDR3 spans 14 amino acids. Trimming left V 5 bases short and J 0 bases short, with 11 bases between. CDR1 KGHSH and CDR2 LQKENI come from the germline V gene. CDR3 bases: TGTGCCAGCTCATCGCGGACACCCTCCTACGAGCAGTACTTC. It yields the protein CASSSRTPSYEQYF.

This chain joins TRBV6-5 and TRBJ1-5, with TRBD1 identical over 7 bases. This CDR3 region has 16 residues. J was trimmed by 1 base and V by 4 bases; bases with no gene match: 7. Per the germline V gene, CDR1 is MNHEY and CDR2 is SVGAGI. CDR3 bases: TGTGCCAGCAGTTCCCCGACAGGGACAAGCAATCAGCCCCAGCATTTT. Translated, it gives CASSSPTGTSNQPQHF.

On this clone itself: This CDR3 is also generated by other DNA sequences in the sample. The chain couples TRBV9 to TRBJ1-1, with D perhaps matching TRBD1 (5 bases). The length of the CDR3 is 13 residues. Trimming left V 0 bases short and J 4 bases short, with 7 bases between. CDR1 and CDR2 from the germline V gene are SGDLS and YYNGEE. Here the CDR3 DNA reads TGTGCCAGCAGCGTAGACGGGGGCACTGAAGCTTTCTTT. Its protein is CASSVDGGTEAFF.